Described below is a single TCR beta chain sequence and its context. The CDR3 spans 14 residues. Germline CDR1 MDHEN, CDR2 SYDVKM. Trimming pared 6 bases from V and 6 bases from J, leaving 17 bases between. This sample was taken from a study of T cell changes during pregnancy in multiple sclerosis. Using immunoSEQ multiplex PCR, the repertoire was profiled, and TCRdb retains in-frame clones only, with some absent. The data hold about 70,000 clones, with more than 85% observed a single time. This sequence originates from a female donor with multiple sclerosis, enrolled in a pregnancy study. The chain recombines TRBV28 with TRBJ1-2, with D unclear. The starting material was peripheral blood, obtained in the first trimester of pregnancy. CDR3 nucleotides: TGTGCCAGCAGACAAGGATCCCAACGGGATGGCTACACCTTC. It translates to CASRQGSQRDGYTF.